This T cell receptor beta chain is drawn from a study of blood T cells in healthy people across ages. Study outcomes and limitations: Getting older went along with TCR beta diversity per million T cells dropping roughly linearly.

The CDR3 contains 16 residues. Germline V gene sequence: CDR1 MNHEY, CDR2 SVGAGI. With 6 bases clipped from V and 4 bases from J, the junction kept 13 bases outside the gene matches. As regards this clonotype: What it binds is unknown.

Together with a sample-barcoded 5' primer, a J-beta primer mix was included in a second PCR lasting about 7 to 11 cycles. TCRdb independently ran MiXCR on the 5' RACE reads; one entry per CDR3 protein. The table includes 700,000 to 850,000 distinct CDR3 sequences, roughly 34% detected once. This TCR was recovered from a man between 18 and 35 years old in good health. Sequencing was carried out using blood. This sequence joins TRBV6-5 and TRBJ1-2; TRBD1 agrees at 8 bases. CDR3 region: CASSRRGQGAFYGYTF. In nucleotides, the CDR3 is TGTGCCAGCAGCCGCCGGGGGCAGGGGGCTTTCTATGGCTACACCTTC.